One sample yielded the 25 T cell receptor beta chains listed below, sequenced in a study of CD4 T cells in relation to SARS-CoV-2 and coronaviruses. Produced via immunoSEQ multiplex PCR; TCRdb's table is partial and in-frame only. This table has 30,000 to 45,000 clones, roughly 90% appearing once. Source material: memory CD4+ T cells from PBMCs. These receptor sequences come from an adult with COVID-19.

The chain combines TRBV28 with TRBJ1-2; 12 nucleotides match TRBD1. From germline, CDR1 is MDHEN and CDR2 SYDVKM. Trimming at V came to 6 bases and at J to 5 bases, leaving 13 bases not matched to a gene. The CDR3 covers 17 residues. CDR3 coding DNA: TGTGCCAGCAGGCTTGGGACAGGGGGCATCGGACTTTATGGCTACACCTTC. This gives the protein CASRLGTGGIGLYGYTF.

The chain employs TRBV5-1 and TRBJ2-2; TRBD1 or TRBD2 may be the D gene (5 bases each). The V gene lost 2 bases and the J gene lost 8 bases, with 13 bases spanning the gap. Germline assignment: CDR1 SGHRS and CDR2 YFSETQ. This CDR3 region has 14 residues. CDR3 in amino acids: CASSLPQGPGELFF. CDR3 bases: TGCGCCAGCAGCTTACCCCAGGGACCAGGGGAGCTGTTTTTT.

J is TRBJ2-5 and V is TRBV2; D is ambiguous. With 5 bases removed from V and 8 bases from J, the gap between germline ends came to 12 bases. CDR3 length: 12 amino acids. The germline gives CDR1 SNHLY, CDR2 FYNNEI. CDR3 region: CASSPGPGTQYF. CDR3 in DNA: TGTGCCAGCAGTCCTGGCCCGGGCACCCAGTACTTC.

This clone was observed once. The genes are TRBV19 and TRBJ2-7, with D maybe TRBD2 (5 bases). CDR1 LNHDA and CDR2 SQIVND come from the germline V gene (reference sequence). The CDR3 is made up of 15 amino acids. Deletions cut 4 bases from V and 3 bases from J, with 16 bases between. The CDR3 coding sequence is TGTGCCAGTAGTAGGACTGCAGGTGTTAACTACGAGCAGTACTTC. Translated, it gives CASSRTAGVNYEQYF.

J is TRBJ2-2 and V is TRBV2; the D call may be TRBD1 or TRBD2 (5 bases each). The length of the CDR3 is 14 residues. V lost 10 bases and J 5 bases, leaving 17 bases between the germline ends. Germline V gene lookup returns CDR1 SNHLY and CDR2 FYNNEI. The CDR3 protein is CAISVGTLTGELFF. CDR3 coding DNA: TGTGCCATCAGCGTTGGGACGCTGACCGGGGAGCTGTTTTTT.

The chain employs TRBV5-1 and TRBJ2-1; TRBD2 agrees at 13 bases. Germline V CDR1 and CDR2: SGHRS, YFSETQ. The CDR3 is made up of 14 amino acids. V gave up 4 bases and J gave up 7 bases; unmatched junction bases: 2. CDR3 sequence reads: CASSPGLAGNEQFF. In DNA, the CDR3 is TGCGCCAGCAGCCCGGGACTAGCGGGGAATGAGCAGTTCTTC.

This clone has more than one count but fewer than ten. The V and J genes are TRBV4-2 and TRBJ2-1, with a tentative D call TRBD2 (5 bases). V lost 0 bases, J lost 0 bases, and 12 bases lay in between. Germline lookup yields CDR1 LGHNA and CDR2 YNFKEQ. This CDR3 contains 17 residues. The DNA for the CDR3 is TGTGCCAGCAGCCAAGATGTAGCGCGGAGCTCCTACAATGAGCAGTTCTTC. Encoded protein: CASSQDVARSSYNEQFF.

This sequence joins TRBV25-1 and TRBJ2-2; 7 bases match TRBD1. CDR1 MGHDK and CDR2 SYGVNS come from the germline V gene. The CDR3 is made up of 14 amino acids. The ends lost 6 bases at V and 4 bases at J; junction bases unmatched: 5. The CDR3 DNA is TGTGCCAGCAGAGTGACAGGGTCCACCGGGGAGCTGTTTTTT. Translating it yields CASRVTGSTGELFF.

This chain links TRBV18 with TRBJ2-7; 9 nucleotides align to TRBD1. CDR1 KGHSH and CDR2 LQKENI come from the germline V gene. Trimming took 2 bases from V and 2 from J; bases not matched to a gene: 1. CDR3 length equals 14 residues. DNA of the CDR3: TGTGCCAGCTCACCAGGGACAGGGACCTACGAGCAGTACTTC. It yields the protein CASSPGTGTYEQYF.

This sequence joins TRBV5-1 and TRBJ2-3; a weak D match, TRBD2 (5 bases). Germline V gene lookup returns CDR1 SGHRS and CDR2 YFSETQ. The CDR3 spans 15 residues. V was pared by 7 bases and J by 2 bases, with 17 bases between. CDR3 residues: CASPTNGVVTDTQYF. In DNA, the CDR3 is TGCGCCAGCCCCACGAACGGGGTAGTCACAGATACGCAGTATTTT.

This clone was seen only a few times. CDR3 in amino acids: CASSLLPRGETQYF. As DNA, the CDR3 is TGCGCCAGCAGCTTGCTGCCTAGGGGAGAGACCCAGTACTTC. This chain joins TRBV5-1 and TRBJ2-5; maybe TRBD1 (5 bases). This CDR3 is 14 amino acids long. CDR1 and CDR2 from the germline V gene are SGHRS and YFSETQ. V lost 1 base and J 4 bases, leaving 11 bases between the germline ends.

The rearrangement links TRBV18 to TRBJ2-1; D is possibly TRBD2 (6 bases). The V and J ends lost 3 bases and 0 bases respectively, with 12 bases between them. The CDR3 contains 16 residues. Germline CDR1 and CDR2: KGHSH and LQKENI. In DNA form, the CDR3 reads TGTGCCAGCTCACCCACTAGCCTCCTCTCCTACAATGAGCAGTTCTTC. Its translation: CASSPTSLLSYNEQFF.

This clone was seen a few times. The V and J genes are TRBV18 and TRBJ1-1; 7 positions agree with TRBD1. Looked up from germline, CDR1 is KGHSH and CDR2 is LQKENI. V lost 4 bases to trimming and J lost 1 base; unmatched junction nucleotides: 18. The CDR3 contains 19 residues. The CDR3 here is CASSRKGRDRDSRNTEAFF. The DNA for the CDR3 is TGTGCCAGCTCACGTAAGGGTCGAGACCGGGACAGCCGGAACACTGAAGCTTTCTTT.

The gene calls are TRBV3-1 (or the pseudogene TRBV3-2) and TRBJ1-5; no reliable D call. CDR3 length: 14 amino acids. Trimming removed 3 bases from V and 2 bases from J, with 8 bases in between. Germline CDR1 is LGHDT and CDR2 is YNNKEL (reference sequence). CDR3: CASSHKGGNQPQHF. CDR3 in DNA: TGTGCCAGCAGCCATAAGGGAGGCAATCAGCCCCAGCATTTT.

This chain links TRBV11-2 with TRBJ2-3; maybe TRBD2 (7 bases). This CDR3 has 15 amino acids. V was shortened by 5 bases and J by 6 bases, with 18 bases between the two germline ends. Germline V CDR1 and CDR2: SGHAT, FQNNGV. CDR3: CASSLIGGGLDTQYF. The CDR3 DNA sequence: TGTGCCAGCAGCCTCATTGGGGGGGGCTTGGATACGCAGTATTTT. Supplemented by reference TRBV11-2 and TRBJ2-3, the full variable domain reads EAGVAQSPRYKIIEKRQSVAFWCNPISGHATLYWYQQILGQGPKLLIQFQNNGVVDDSQLPKDRFSAERLKGVDSTLKIQPAKLEDSAVYLCASSLIGGGLDTQYFGPGTRLTVL.

J is TRBJ2-3 and V is TRBV18; D remains ambiguous. Germline CDR1 reads KGHSH; CDR2 reads LQKENI. Between the trimmed V and J ends, which lost 6 bases and 0 bases, there was a span of 16 bases. This CDR3 contains 16 residues. The CDR3 DNA reads as TGTGCCAGCTCCCGAGCCGGGCACTCTAGCACAGATACGCAGTATTTT. It yields the protein CASSRAGHSSTDTQYF.

The rearrangement links TRBV7-9 to TRBJ2-3, with 14 nucleotides matching TRBD2. The J segment lost 8 bases and the V segment lost 5 bases, leaving 9 bases of the junction unmatched. The CDR3 is 16 residues long. Germline V gene lookup returns CDR1 SEHNR and CDR2 FQNEAQ (reference sequence). The CDR3 nucleotides are TGTGCCAGCAGCCCCCGGACTAGCGGGGGGCAGGGTACGCAGTATTTT. It yields the protein CASSPRTSGGQGTQYF.

This chain joins TRBV6-2 or TRBV6-3 and TRBJ2-1; 16 bases align to TRBD2. The CDR3 has 20 amino acids. The germline V gene encodes CDR1 MNHEY and CDR2 SVGEGT. Trimming at V came to 5 bases and at J to 3 bases, leaving 13 bases not matched to a gene. The CDR3 sequence is CASSLNPGLAGGPHYNEQFF. The CDR3 DNA is TGTGCCAGCAGTCTGAATCCGGGACTAGCGGGGGGGCCTCACTACAATGAGCAGTTCTTC.

The chain is built from TRBV6-5 and TRBJ1-6; D might be TRBD1 (5 bases). From germline, CDR1 is MNHEY and CDR2 SVGAGI. V dropped 2 bases and J dropped 5 bases, with 10 bases sitting between them. CDR3 length: 15 residues. The CDR3, as DNA: TGTGCCAGCAGTTACCGACAGACACATAATTCACCCCTCCACTTT. Amino acids: CASSYRQTHNSPLHF.

V and J are TRBV4-3 and TRBJ1-1; D remains unclear. V was cut by 0 bases and J by 3 bases, with 8 bases left in between. The length of the CDR3 is 14 residues. The germline V gene has CDR1 LGHNA and CDR2 YSLEER. The CDR3 reads CASSQEGWDTEAFF. The DNA of the CDR3 is TGCGCCAGCAGCCAAGAAGGGTGGGACACTGAAGCTTTCTTT.

V is TRBV19 and J is TRBJ1-2; 7 nucleotides line up with TRBD1. There are 15 residues in the CDR3. V shed 1 base and J 2 bases; nucleotides not matched to a gene: 4. The germline CDR1 and CDR2 sequences are LNHDA and SQIVND (reference sequence). CDR3 DNA: TGTGCCAGTAGTATAGTGGGACAGCCCAACTATGGCTACACCTTC. It is translated as CASSIVGQPNYGYTF.

This chain uses TRBV9 with TRBJ2-1, with 8 nucleotides matching TRBD1. Germline V gene lookup returns CDR1 SGDLS and CDR2 YYNGEE. J gave up 5 bases and V 2 bases, and 9 bases lay outside the gene matches. This CDR3 has 16 amino acids. The CDR3 nucleotides are TGTGCCAGCAGCGTTAGTTCAGGGGGCCCAAACAATGAGCAGTTCTTC. Amino acids: CASSVSSGGPNNEQFF.

The chain carries TRBV20-1 and TRBJ1-5; the D is unclear. This CDR3 comprises 11 residues. Germline assignment: CDR1 DFQATT and CDR2 SNEGSKA (reference sequence). Trimming shortened V by 3 bases and J by 5 bases, and 5 bases separated the two germline ends. For the CDR3, the DNA is TGCAGTGCTAGCCCAGATCAGCCCCAGCATTTT. Its protein is CSASPDQPQHF.

This clone was counted a few times. This chain uses TRBV3-1 (or the pseudogene TRBV3-2) with TRBJ2-5, with 8 bases that match TRBD2. Germline V gene data show CDR1 as LGHDT and CDR2 as YNNKEL (reference sequence). This CDR3 region has 16 residues. The ends lost 3 bases at V and 0 bases at J; junction bases unmatched: 6. The CDR3 loop is CASSQGLAGNQETQYF. CDR3 in DNA: TGTGCCAGCAGCCAGGGCTTAGCGGGGAACCAAGAGACCCAGTACTTC.

The J gene is TRBJ2-5, the V gene TRBV28; 13 nucleotides agree with TRBD2. The CDR3 runs to 19 residues. In germline, CDR1 is MDHEN, CDR2 SYDVKM. The V and J ends lost 6 bases and 2 bases, in that order; junction bases with no gene match: 15. The CDR3 region is CASSDHPSGTSGIQETQYF. CDR3 nucleotide sequence: TGTGCCAGCAGCGATCACCCCTCAGGGACTAGCGGGATTCAAGAGACCCAGTACTTC.